Listed here are 17 T cell receptor beta chains from one sample, sequenced in a study of shared clonotypes between healthy human individuals. CD45RO negativity and positive selection for CCR7 defined naive CD8 cells, a population that excluded terminally differentiated effector memory CD45RA+ cells. Libraries were prepared by immunoSEQ multiplex PCR; TCRdb keeps only in-frame clonotypes and omits some of them. The table has 1.5 million to 2.5 million clones, roughly 94% seen once. The sequencing input was naive CD8+ T cells sorted from blood. These receptors were taken from a man aged 18 to 29 in good health.

In DNA, the CDR3 is TGTGCCTGGGGAGGGTCGGGCACTGAAGCTTTCTTT. Amino acid sequence: CAWGGSGTEAFF. This rearrangement joins TRBV30 to TRBJ1-1; D unclear. The CDR3 is made up of 12 amino acids. CDR1 GTSNPN and CDR2 SVGIG come from the germline V gene (reference sequence). V gave up 5 bases and J gave up 4 bases, with 11 bases separating them.

This chain uses TRBV4-1 with TRBJ1-5, with D tentatively TRBD1 (6 bases). CDR3 length: 15 residues. CDR1 MGHRA and CDR2 YSYEKL come from the germline V gene. V lost 1 base and J 6 bases, leaving 13 bases between the germline ends. CDR3 in amino acids: CASSQGRGMFQPQHF. In DNA form, the CDR3 reads TGCGCCAGCAGCCAAGGTAGGGGGATGTTTCAGCCCCAGCATTTT.

The chain employs TRBV2 and TRBJ1-2, with 11 bases aligning to TRBD1. Germline CDR1 reads SNHLY; CDR2 reads FYNNEI. Germline trimming cut 7 bases from V and 4 bases from J; bases unmatched to any gene: 11. The CDR3 is 16 residues long. CDR3 residues: CASINPGQGGFYGYTF. DNA of the CDR3: TGTGCCAGCATCAACCCGGGACAGGGGGGTTTCTATGGCTACACCTTC.

This clone was picked up one time. This chain connects TRBV7-6 to TRBJ2-7; 9 bases are a match to TRBD1. Germline CDR1 is SGHVS and CDR2 is FNYEAQ. V dropped 3 bases and J dropped 2; count of bases not matched to a gene: 17. CDR3 length: 19 residues. The CDR3 loop is CASSFGGGGPGQGPYEQYF. The CDR3 DNA follows: TGTGCCAGCAGCTTTGGGGGCGGGGGTCCGGGACAGGGACCCTACGAGCAGTACTTC. The full variable domain, with the rest looked up from reference TRBV7-6 and TRBJ2-7, is GAGVSQSPRYKVTKRGQDVALRCDPISGHVSLYWYRQALGQGPEFLTYFNYEAQQDKSGLPNDRFSAERPEGSISTLTIQRTEQRDSAMYRCASSFGGGGPGQGPYEQYFGPGTRLTVT.

The V call is TRBV5-8, the J call TRBJ2-5; D is possibly TRBD1 (7 bases). V lost 2 bases to trimming and J lost 4 bases, with 12 bases between them. Per germline, CDR1 SGHTS and CDR2 YDEGEE. The CDR3 contains 14 residues. The CDR3 region is CASSFTGEAETQYF. CDR3 DNA sequence: TGTGCCAGCAGCTTTACAGGGGAGGCAGAGACCCAGTACTTC.

This rearrangement joins TRBV5-4 to TRBJ2-5, with D maybe TRBD1 (5 bases). The CDR3 spans 17 residues. The ends were cut back, 0 bases at V and 3 bases at J, with 18 bases in the middle. In germline, CDR1 is SGHNT, CDR2 YYREEE (reference sequence). Here the CDR3 reads CASSLEAGIATKETQYF. CDR3 bases: TGTGCCAGCAGCTTGGAGGCAGGGATAGCCACAAAAGAGACCCAGTACTTC.

The chain joins TRBV27 to TRBJ2-1; unclear D gene. Deletions cut 2 bases from V and 0 bases from J, with 14 bases between. This CDR3 region has 17 residues. Germline CDR1 and CDR2: MNHEY and SMNVEV (reference sequence). CDR3 in amino acids: CASSLVFGVSSYNEQFF. CDR3 sequence (DNA): TGTGCCAGCAGTTTAGTATTCGGTGTCAGCTCCTACAATGAGCAGTTCTTC.

The CDR3 nucleotides read TGTGCCAGCAGCCCATCCGGACTAGCGGACAATGAGCAGTTCTTC. It encodes CASSPSGLADNEQFF. The V gene is TRBV7-9, the J gene TRBJ2-1; 10 bases are a match to TRBD2. The CDR3 length is 15 residues. Trimming cost V 5 bases and J 5 bases; bases outside gene matches: 6. Germline-derived CDR1 and CDR2 are SEHNR and FQNEAQ (reference sequence).

The CDR3 DNA reads TGCAGCGTTGAATTAGTTTATGGCGGGGGTACCTTCTACAATGAGCAGTTCTTC. It translates to CSVELVYGGGTFYNEQFF. The V call is TRBV29-1, the J call TRBJ2-1; 7 bases align to TRBD2. V trimming: 2 bases; J trimming: 3 bases; junction bases outside the gene matches: 16. The CDR3 loop spans 18 amino acids. Germline V gene lookup returns CDR1 SQVTM and CDR2 ANQGSEA.

The J gene is TRBJ1-5, the V gene TRBV2, with D unresolved. The germline CDR1 and CDR2 sequences are SNHLY and FYNNEI. This CDR3 comprises 16 residues. The germline V and J ends were trimmed by 4 bases and 8 bases, with 21 bases remaining between them. CDR3 DNA: TGTGCCAGCAGTGTAGGTGATGGCACACTGATCAAGCCCCAGCATTTT. Protein: CASSVGDGTLIKPQHF.

The chain is built from TRBV4-3 and TRBJ2-3, with a weak D call TRBD2 (5 bases). The CDR3 is 16 amino acids. CDR1 and CDR2 from the germline V gene are LGHNA and YSLEER. The V gene lost 3 bases and the J gene lost 1 base, with 14 bases spanning the gap. CDR3 sequence: CASSQELVVRTDTQYF. The CDR3 DNA sequence: TGCGCCAGCAGCCAGGAACTAGTGGTTCGCACAGATACGCAGTATTTT.

For this clone: Other DNA sequences within the sample encode an identical CDR3. The chain has TRBV5-4 and TRBJ2-7; D is ambiguous. V was cut by 4 bases and J by 2 bases, with 10 bases left in between. Germline V gene data show CDR1 as SGHNT and CDR2 as YYREEE (reference sequence). The CDR3 runs to 13 residues. The CDR3 DNA is TGTGCCAGCAGCCTGGACGGGCCCTACGAGCAGTACTTC. Translation gives CASSLDGPYEQYF. Looking up the rest from reference TRBV5-4 and TRBJ2-7 gives the full variable domain: ETGVTQSPTHLIKTRGQQVTLRCSSQSGHNTVSWYQQALGQGPQFIFQYYREEENGRGNFPPRFSGLQFPNYSSELNVNALELDDSALYLCASSLDGPYEQYFGPGTRLTVT.

V gene TRBV5-4 combines with J gene TRBJ2-7, with 7 bases matching TRBD2. Trimming at V came to 2 bases and at J to 0 bases, leaving 5 bases not matched to a gene. The CDR3 length is 15 residues. CDR1 is SGHNT and CDR2 is YYREEE in the germline V gene (reference sequence). The CDR3 loop is CASSFFGGSSYEQYF. The DNA for the CDR3 is TGTGCCAGCAGCTTCTTTGGCGGGAGCTCCTACGAGCAGTACTTC. The full variable domain, rest sourced from reference TRBV5-4 and TRBJ2-7, is ETGVTQSPTHLIKTRGQQVTLRCSSQSGHNTVSWYQQALGQGPQFIFQYYREEENGRGNFPPRFSGLQFPNYSSELNVNALELDDSALYLCASSFFGGSSYEQYFGPGTRLTVT.

This sequence joins TRBV28 and TRBJ2-1; no clear D. The germline CDR1 and CDR2 sequences are MDHEN and SYDVKM. This CDR3 is 14 amino acids long. Trimming took off 6 bases at V and 6 bases at J, with 15 bases between the two ends. The DNA of the CDR3 is TGTGCCAGCAGCCCACGAGAGGTTGGCAATGAGCAGTTCTTC. Translating gives CASSPREVGNEQFF. The full variable domain, completed using reference TRBV28 and TRBJ2-1, is DVKVTQSSRYLVKRTGEKVFLECVQDMDHENMFWYRQDPGLGLRLIYFSYDVKMKEKGDIPEGYSVSREKKERFSLILESASTNQTSMYLCASSPREVGNEQFFGPGTRLTVL.

The chain combines TRBV7-9 with TRBJ2-2, with a possible D match to TRBD1 (6 bases). V was clipped by 6 bases and J by 4 bases, with 15 bases between them. The CDR3 is made up of 15 amino acids. CDR1 is SEHNR and CDR2 is FQNEAQ in the germline V gene (reference sequence). This CDR3 reads CASRGQEGFTGELFF. The CDR3, as DNA: TGTGCCAGCAGGGGACAAGAGGGGTTCACCGGGGAGCTGTTTTTT.

This chain uses TRBV19 with TRBJ2-7; D unclear. Germline CDR1 reads LNHDA; CDR2 reads SQIVND (reference sequence). With 1 base removed from V and 6 bases from J, the gap between germline ends came to 7 bases. The length of the CDR3 is 12 residues. CDR3 sequence reads: CASSIGGLEQYF. The CDR3 DNA sequence: TGTGCCAGTAGTATAGGTGGTCTCGAGCAGTACTTC.

This chain connects TRBV11-2 to TRBJ2-1, with D perhaps matching TRBD1 (6 bases). Germline V lookup: CDR1 SGHAT, CDR2 FQNNGV. With 0 bases removed from V and 12 bases from J, the gap between germline ends came to 12 bases. The CDR3 totals 13 residues. CDR3 nucleotide sequence: TGTGCCAGCAGCTTAGATCCTGGGACAAGGCAGTTCTTC. Translation gives CASSLDPGTRQFF.